Detailed here is one TCR beta chain. No antigen is known for it. These data are taken from a study of neurological immune-mediated disorders. Findings and caveats of the study: No sharing of CDR3 amino acid sequences was observed among expanded clones across subjects, suggesting private repertoires in all groups. When the repertoires were grouped phylogenetically, those of 18 of the 34 multiple sclerosis patients came together in a single cluster of related CDR3 sequences, which points to a possible repertoire-level signature.

The V end was cut by 0 bases, the J end by 0 bases, with 10 bases between. Germline assignment: CDR1 SGHTS and CDR2 YDEGEE. The CDR3 has 16 residues. TCRdb redid the calling of the 5' RACE reads with MiXCR, one entry per CDR3 protein. The sample includes about 20,000 distinct CDR3 sequences, about 2.6% seen only once; the top ten take less than 7%. The sequence was obtained from a woman between 18 and 29 years old with multiple sclerosis. The rearrangement joins TRBV5-8 to TRBJ1-5; D not resolved. The material sequenced was PBMCs. This CDR3 is CASSLVAGYSNQPQHF. The CDR3 nucleotides read TGTGCCAGCAGCTTGGTAGCGGGGTATAGCAATCAGCCCCAGCATTTT.